The T cell receptor beta chain described here comes from a study of PD-L1 blockade in urothelial cancer. Background on the study: Patients with male sex and bladder-origin urothelial cancer accounted for most of the roughly 30 enrolled.

TCRdb's table, derived via immunoSEQ multiplex PCR, lists solely in-frame clones and lacks some. The table has about 72,000 clones, roughly 88% seen once; the top ten hold around 4.2%. The time point was: pretreatment peripheral blood. Locally advanced or metastatic urothelial carcinoma affected the patients. V lost 5 bases and J lost 5; bases outside the gene matches: 13. The length of the CDR3 is 18 residues. Germline V gene lookup returns CDR1 SGHAT and CDR2 FQDESV (reference sequence). The clonotype was recovered from a man between 70 and 80 years old with urothelial cancer. The chain carries TRBV11-1 and TRBJ2-5, with TRBD2 identical over 14 bases. Source: PBMCs, taken around atezolizumab (anti-PD-L1) treatment. CDR3 DNA: TGTGCCAGCAGCCTCCAATCGGGACTAGCGGGAGAAGGGGAGACCCAGTACTTC. Residues: CASSLQSGLAGEGETQYF. Full variable domain (missing parts from reference TRBV11-1 and TRBJ2-5): EAEVAQSPRYKITEKSQAVAFWCDPISGHATLYWYRQILGQGPELLVQFQDESVVDDSQLPKDRFSAERLKGVDSTLKIQPAELGDSAMYLCASSLQSGLAGEGETQYFGPGTRLLVL.